Each of the 26 T cell receptor beta chains below was sequenced from the same sample in a study of T cell repertoires in cytomegalovirus infection. These receptors lack a known antigen. TCRdb re-called the reads with MiXCR, one entry per CDR3 protein. The data contain hundreds of thousands of distinct CDR3 sequences, 30% to 35% of them seen just once; the ten biggest clones take up over 15%. Source: cultured PBMCs, taken from culture after CMV antigen stimulation. Receptor source: a human donor in good health (CMV status not recorded). Some clones in this sample may be carry-over from other donors' samples.

The gene calls are TRBV19 and TRBJ2-1; 7 bases align to TRBD2. The trim removed 5 bases at V and 12 bases at J, leaving 19 bases unmatched. This CDR3 spans 16 amino acids. Looked up from germline, CDR1 is LNHDA and CDR2 is SQIVND (reference sequence). The CDR3 coding sequence is TGTGCCAGTAGTGTTGGGGGGGTTTTAAGGCCACGTCCGCAGTTCTTC. Translated: CASSVGGVLRPRPQFF.

This clonotype was detected a few times. The CDR3 bases are TGTGCCAGCAGCCAAGGTGGACAGGGACTCTACGAGCAGTACTTC. Translation: CASSQGGQGLYEQYF. The gene calls are TRBV14 and TRBJ2-7, with 8 bases lining up with TRBD1. This CDR3 contains 15 residues. Germline loops: CDR1 SGHDN, CDR2 FVKESK. V was pared by 1 base and J by 3 bases, with 5 bases of the junction left unmatched.

CDR3 coding DNA: TGTGCCAGTAGAACAGGGGGCGGCACCGGGGAGCTGTTTTTT. It encodes CASRTGGGTGELFF. The rearrangement links TRBV19 to TRBJ2-2, with 9 bases aligning to TRBD1. The CDR3 is 14 amino acids. Germline CDR1 reads LNHDA; CDR2 reads SQIVND (reference sequence). J lost 4 bases, V lost 6 bases, and 3 bases had no gene match.

This clonotype has a handful of counts. The CDR3 region has the DNA TGTGCCAGCAGTTATACAGGGTCGGCTAGCGGGGATATCGGGCAGTTCTTC. Amino acid sequence: CASSYTGSASGDIGQFF. V usage is TRBV7-8 and J usage is TRBJ2-1, with 9 nucleotides matching TRBD2. Unmatched junction bases numbered 21, after V lost 6 bases and J lost 12 bases. The CDR3 runs to 17 residues. Germline CDR1 is SGHVS and CDR2 is FQNEAQ. Variable domain in full (rest from reference TRBV7-8 and TRBJ2-1): GAGVSQSPRYKVAKRGQDVALRCDPISGHVSLFWYQQALGQGPEFLTYFQNEAQLDKSGLPSDRFFAERPEGSVSTLKIQRTQQEDSAVYLCASSYTGSASGDIGQFFGPGTRLTVL.

Only a few counts were recorded for this clonotype. The chain is built from TRBV7-8 and TRBJ2-7, with TRBD1 matching over 7 bases. The length of the CDR3 is 14 residues. J gave up 7 bases and V 5 bases, and 11 bases lay outside the gene matches. Germline V gene data show CDR1 as SGHVS and CDR2 as FQNEAQ. DNA for the CDR3: TGTGCCAGCAGCGAACCGGACAGGACGGGGGAGCAGTACTTC. It is translated as CASSEPDRTGEQYF.

This chain joins TRBV29-1 and TRBJ2-1; 7 bases are shared with TRBD1. This CDR3 is 14 amino acids long. In germline, CDR1 is SQVTM, CDR2 ANQGSEA. With 6 bases clipped from V and 7 bases from J, the junction kept 12 bases outside the gene matches. The CDR3 DNA reads TGCAGCGTAGTACAGGGGTCCCTGGGGAATGAGCAGTTCTTC. Its protein is CSVVQGSLGNEQFF.

The CDR3 region has the DNA TGTGCCATCAGTGAGTCACCCGCGAACAATGAGCAGTTCTTC. The encoded protein is CAISESPANNEQFF. The chain combines TRBV10-3 with TRBJ2-1; no firm D call. The length of the CDR3 is 14 residues. Trimming removed 0 bases from V and 5 bases from J, with 8 bases in between. Germline-derived CDR1 and CDR2 are ENHRY and SYGVKD.

Regarding this clonotype: The junction and the germline gene differ at one end; a read error may be behind it. The rearrangement links TRBV7-2 to TRBJ1-6; tentatively, D is TRBD1 (6 bases). Germline V lookup: CDR1 SGHTA, CDR2 FQGNSA. The CDR3 is 19 residues long. The CDR3 DNA is TGTGCCGGCAGCCTACGGACAGCTATCCGGAGCTCCTATAATTCACCCCTCCACTTT. This codes for CAGSLRTAIRSSYNSPLHF. The whole variable domain, filled in from reference TRBV7-2 and TRBJ1-6, reads GAGVSQSPSNKVTEKGKDVELRCDPISGHTALYWYRQSLGQGLEFLIYFQGNSAPDKSGLPSDRFSAERTGGSVSTLTIQRTQQEDSAVYLCAGSLRTAIRSSYNSPLHFGNGTRLTVT.

In its sample, this clonotype was seen a few times. The chain couples TRBV7-9 to TRBJ2-7; 8 positions agree with TRBD1. The V gene's germline CDR1 is SEHNR and CDR2 FQNEAQ (reference sequence). The CDR3 contains 13 residues. J was trimmed by 5 bases and V by 5 bases; bases with no gene match: 5. The CDR3 bases are TGTGCCAGCAGCATTACAGGGGGGAACGAGCAGTACTTC. As protein: CASSITGGNEQYF.

The chain employs TRBV23-1 and TRBJ2-7; 7 positions match TRBD2. TRBV23-1 is an ORF for which the function is uncertain. The CDR3 runs 14 residues. V shed 7 bases, J shed 2 bases, and the junction held 8 bases outside the gene matches. CDR3 region: CASTRGGRPYEQYF. CDR3 bases: TGCGCCAGCACCCGGGGAGGGAGACCCTACGAGCAGTACTTC.

This clonotype was picked up one time. The J gene is TRBJ1-2, the V gene TRBV7-9; the match to TRBD1 covers 9 bases. The CDR3 spans 16 residues. V dropped 5 bases and J dropped 5; count of bases not matched to a gene: 12. Germline V CDR1 and CDR2: SEHNR, FQNEAQ (reference sequence). CDR3 residues: CASSLVPRDRAYGYTF. The CDR3, as DNA: TGTGCCAGCAGCCTAGTCCCCCGGGACAGGGCGTATGGCTACACCTTC.

This chain joins TRBV7-6 and TRBJ1-2; possibly TRBD1 for D (6 bases). V gave up 5 bases and J gave up 4 bases, with 11 bases separating them. This CDR3 is 13 amino acids long. CDR1 is SGHVS, CDR2 FNYEAQ, per germline. CDR3 in amino acids: CASSTRTVYGYTF. The CDR3 DNA sequence: TGTGCCAGCAGCACCAGGACAGTCTATGGCTACACCTTC.

The sample holds a few counts of this clonotype. This chain joins TRBV12-3 or TRBV12-4 and TRBJ2-7; D perhaps matches TRBD1 (5 bases). The CDR3 consists of 15 residues. Trimming removed 7 bases from V and 6 bases from J, with 22 bases in between. The CDR3 nucleotides read TGTGCCAGCAAAAACCTTATACAGGATTACGGCGAGCAGTACTTC. This gives the protein CASKNLIQDYGEQYF.

This clonotype was counted many times. The chain carries TRBV7-2 and TRBJ2-7, with no clear D. The CDR3 sequence is 15 residues long. The germline V and J ends were trimmed by 5 bases and 5 bases, with 19 bases remaining between them. The germline CDR1 and CDR2 sequences are SGHTA and FQGNSA. CDR3: CASSRSRNPIDEQYF. The CDR3 nucleotides are TGTGCCAGCAGCCGGAGCAGAAACCCTATCGACGAGCAGTACTTC.

The chain links TRBV28 to TRBJ2-7; perhaps TRBD1 as D (6 bases). The V end was cut by 9 bases, the J end by 6 bases, with 12 bases between. CDR3 length: 11 residues. The germline CDR1 and CDR2 sequences are MDHEN and SYDVKM. CDR3 amino acids: CASRTGLEQYF. CDR3 sequence (DNA): TGTGCCAGTAGAACAGGGCTCGAGCAGTACTTC.

This clonotype was recorded many times. CDR3 in amino acids: CASSLGDTSITDTQYF. The CDR3 nucleotides are TGTGCCAGCAGCTTAGGGGATACGTCGATCACAGATACGCAGTATTTT. The chain carries TRBV7-2 and TRBJ2-3, with D unclear. There are 16 residues in the CDR3. V gave up 1 base and J gave up 2 bases, with 13 bases separating them. Germline CDR1 and CDR2: SGHTA and FQGNSA.

This clonotype occurred a few times. The J gene is TRBJ1-5, the V gene TRBV12-3 or TRBV12-4; 8 bases fit TRBD1. The CDR3 runs 13 residues. V gave up 5 bases and J gave up 7 bases; unmatched junction bases: 4. CDR3 sequence: CASSDRGGQPQHF. Written as DNA, the CDR3 is TGTGCCAGCAGTGACAGGGGAGGACAGCCCCAGCATTTT.

To note about this clonotype: A read error is possible here, since a much larger clone lies one base away. The chain employs TRBV7-2 and TRBJ2-1; 11 nucleotides agree with TRBD2. The germline CDR1 and CDR2 sequences are SGHTA and FQGNSA. V was clipped by 5 bases and J by 3 bases; unmatched bases: 6. CDR3 length: 16 amino acids. The CDR3 loop reads CASSMRLAGNYNEQFF. CDR3 coding DNA: TGTGCCAGCAGCATGAGACTAGCGGGGAACTACAATGAGCAGTTCTTC.

This clonotype was observed a handful of times. This chain's CDR3 is CASSRSQGALETQYF. CDR3 sequence (DNA): TGTGCCAGCTCTCGAAGCCAGGGGGCTTTGGAGACCCAGTACTTC. This chain uses TRBV18 with TRBJ2-5; 8 bases map to TRBD1. This CDR3 spans 15 amino acids. V was pared by 6 bases and J by 5 bases, with 11 bases of the junction left unmatched. CDR1 KGHSH and CDR2 LQKENI come from the germline V gene.

The chain uses TRBV12-3 or TRBV12-4 and TRBJ1-4; D possibly corresponds to TRBD1 (5 bases). Trimming took off 5 bases at V and 6 bases at J, with 13 bases between the two ends. The CDR3 totals 14 residues. DNA of the CDR3: TGTGCCAGCAGTCCCGGGACGAAGGATGAAAAACTGTTTTTT. Residues: CASSPGTKDEKLFF.

The chain combines TRBV10-3 with TRBJ2-1; the D gene is possibly TRBD2 (6 bases). Germline V gives CDR1 ENHRY, CDR2 SYGVKD. The CDR3 has 17 residues. Trimming left V 2 bases short and J 0 bases short, with 14 bases between. The CDR3 is CAISEANGGSSYNEQFF. CDR3 sequence (DNA): TGTGCCATCAGTGAGGCGAACGGGGGTTCCTCCTACAATGAGCAGTTCTTC.

This clonotype was observed at least ten times. The rearrangement uses TRBV7-2 and TRBJ2-2; D is perhaps TRBD1 (6 bases). Trimming left V 1 base short and J 2 bases short, with 11 bases between. Germline values: CDR1 SGHTA, CDR2 FQGNSA. CDR3 size: 16 residues. The CDR3, as DNA: TGTGCCAGCAGCTTAGTACCAGGGGTTAACACCGGGGAGCTGTTTTTT. Its protein product is CASSLVPGVNTGELFF.

The sample holds a few counts of this clonotype. The gene calls are TRBV10-3 and TRBJ1-5; D gene unclear. This CDR3 has 12 residues. CDR1 is ENHRY and CDR2 is SYGVKD in the germline V gene. V was clipped by 6 bases and J by 6 bases, with 9 bases between them. CDR3 amino acids: CAIRESGQPQHF. The DNA for the CDR3 is TGTGCCATCAGGGAATCGGGTCAGCCCCAGCATTTT.

V and J are TRBV11-2 and TRBJ2-7; 9 bases line up with TRBD2. V lost 8 bases to trimming and J lost 3 bases; unmatched junction nucleotides: 8. There are 14 residues in the CDR3. CDR1 is SGHAT and CDR2 is FQNNGV in the germline V gene. The CDR3 loop is CASPVAGGFYEQYF. The CDR3 nucleotides are TGTGCCAGCCCGGTTGCGGGAGGGTTCTACGAGCAGTACTTC. Based on the CDR3 plus reference TRBV11-2 and TRBJ2-7, the full variable domain is EAGVAQSPRYKIIEKRQSVAFWCNPISGHATLYWYQQILGQGPKLLIQFQNNGVVDDSQLPKDRFSAERLKGVDSTLKIQPAKLEDSAVYLCASPVAGGFYEQYFGPGTRLTVT.

The chain has TRBV20-1 and TRBJ2-7, with a weak D call TRBD1 (5 bases). The V end was cut by 6 bases, the J end by 1 base, with 10 bases between. Germline CDR1 reads DFQATT; CDR2 reads SNEGSKA (reference sequence). CDR3 length: 12 amino acids. For the CDR3, the DNA is TGCAGTGCAAACAGGTATTCCTACGAGCAGTACTTC. Translation: CSANRYSYEQYF.

V and J are TRBV5-6 and TRBJ2-5, with TRBD2 identical over 8 bases. Trimming took 4 bases from V and 7 from J; bases not matched to a gene: 3. This CDR3 spans 12 amino acids. Germline V lookup: CDR1 SGHDT, CDR2 YYEEEE. The CDR3 sequence: CASSPGRGTQYF. Here the CDR3 DNA reads TGTGCCAGCAGCCCCGGGAGGGGGACCCAGTACTTC.